This T cell receptor (beta chain) comes out of a study of blood T cell repertoires in COVID-19. About the research overall: Italy, Spain and the United States were the sources of the convalescent and acute COVID-19 samples.

Trimming took off 0 bases at V and 4 bases at J, with 8 bases between the two ends. The CDR3 consists of 13 residues. CDR1 SGHKS and CDR2 YYEKEE come from the germline V gene (reference sequence). Generated by immunoSEQ multiplex PCR, the TCRdb table keeps only in-frame clones and is missing some. The top ten clones hold approximately 2% of a sample with roughly 120,000 clones, around 90% of them seen once. The TCR sequence derives from a man between 45 and 60 years old with COVID-19, enrolled during active disease. Sequenced input: peripheral blood. The chain carries TRBV5-5 and TRBJ2-7; TRBD1 is a possible D gene (5 bases). The CDR3 reads CASSLAQEYEQYV. The DNA for the CDR3 is TGTGCCAGCAGCTTGGCACAGGAGTACGAGCAGTACGTC.